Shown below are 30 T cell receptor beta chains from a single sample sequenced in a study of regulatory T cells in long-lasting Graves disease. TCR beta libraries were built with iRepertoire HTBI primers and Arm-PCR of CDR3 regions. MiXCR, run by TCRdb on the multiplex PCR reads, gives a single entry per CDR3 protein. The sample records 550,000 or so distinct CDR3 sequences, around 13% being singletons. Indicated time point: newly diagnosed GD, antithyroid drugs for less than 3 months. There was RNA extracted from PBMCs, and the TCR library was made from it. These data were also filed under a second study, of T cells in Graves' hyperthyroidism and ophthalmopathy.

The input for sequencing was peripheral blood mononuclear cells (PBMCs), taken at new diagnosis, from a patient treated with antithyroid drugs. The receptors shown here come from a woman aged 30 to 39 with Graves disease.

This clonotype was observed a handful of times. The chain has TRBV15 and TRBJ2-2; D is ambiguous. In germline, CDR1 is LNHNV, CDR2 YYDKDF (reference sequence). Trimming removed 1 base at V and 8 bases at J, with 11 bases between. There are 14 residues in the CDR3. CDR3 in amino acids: CATSRGTRGGELFF. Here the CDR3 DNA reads TGTGCCACCAGCAGAGGGACCAGAGGAGGGGAGCTGTTTTTT.

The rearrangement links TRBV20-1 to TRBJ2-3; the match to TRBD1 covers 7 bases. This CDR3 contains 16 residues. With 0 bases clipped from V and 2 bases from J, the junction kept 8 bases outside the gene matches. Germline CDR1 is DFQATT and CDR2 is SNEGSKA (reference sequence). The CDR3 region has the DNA TGCAGTGCTAGAGATTGGGGGCAGGGGGTCACAGATACGCAGTATTTT. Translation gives CSARDWGQGVTDTQYF.

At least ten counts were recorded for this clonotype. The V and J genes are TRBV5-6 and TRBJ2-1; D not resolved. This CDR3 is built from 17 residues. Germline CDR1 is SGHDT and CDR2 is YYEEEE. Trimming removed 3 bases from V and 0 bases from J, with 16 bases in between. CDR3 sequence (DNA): TGTGCCAGCAGCTCAATCCGGGCGCGGAACTCCTACAATGAGCAGTTCTTC. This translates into CASSSIRARNSYNEQFF. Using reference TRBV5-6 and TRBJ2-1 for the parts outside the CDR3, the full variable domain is DAGVTQSPTHLIKTRGQQVTLRCSPKSGHDTVSWYQQALGQGPQFIFQYYEEEERQRGNFPDRFSGHQFPNYSSELNVNALLLGDSALYLCASSSIRARNSYNEQFFGPGTRLTVL.

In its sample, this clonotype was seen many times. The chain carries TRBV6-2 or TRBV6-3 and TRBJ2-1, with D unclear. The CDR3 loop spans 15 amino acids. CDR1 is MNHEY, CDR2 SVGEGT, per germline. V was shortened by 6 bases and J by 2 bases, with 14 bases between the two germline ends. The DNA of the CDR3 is TGTGCCAGCAGCAAAGGGCTTCCGACCTACAATGAGCAGTTCTTC. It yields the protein CASSKGLPTYNEQFF.

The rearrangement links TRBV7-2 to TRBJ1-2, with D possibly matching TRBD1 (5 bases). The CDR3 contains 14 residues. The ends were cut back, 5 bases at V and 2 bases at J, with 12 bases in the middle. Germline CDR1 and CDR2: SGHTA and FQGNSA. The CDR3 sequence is CASSPYRTNYGYTF. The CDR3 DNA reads TGTGCCAGCAGCCCGTACAGGACAAACTATGGCTACACCTTC.

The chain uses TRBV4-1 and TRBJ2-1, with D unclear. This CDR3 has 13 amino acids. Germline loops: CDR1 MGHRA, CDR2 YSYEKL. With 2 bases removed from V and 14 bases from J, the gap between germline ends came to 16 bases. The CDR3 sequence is CASSQILAVAKFF. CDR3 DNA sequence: TGCGCCAGCAGCCAAATTTTGGCGGTAGCTAAGTTCTTC.

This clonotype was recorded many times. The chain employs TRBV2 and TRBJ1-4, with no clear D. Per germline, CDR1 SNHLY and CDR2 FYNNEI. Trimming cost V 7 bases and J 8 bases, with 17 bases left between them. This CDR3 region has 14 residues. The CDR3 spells CASTTEGTEEKLFF. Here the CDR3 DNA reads TGTGCCAGCACCACGGAGGGAACAGAAGAAAAACTGTTTTTT.

The CDR3 loop reads CASSPGWSRTDTQYF. Written as DNA, the CDR3 is TGTGCCAGCAGCCCAGGGTGGAGCCGCACAGATACGCAGTATTTT. V usage is TRBV7-6 and J usage is TRBJ2-3, with D possibly matching TRBD1 (5 bases). This CDR3 contains 15 residues. The V end lost 5 bases, the J end lost 1 base, and 13 bases lay between the germline ends. The germline V gene encodes CDR1 SGHVS and CDR2 FNYEAQ.

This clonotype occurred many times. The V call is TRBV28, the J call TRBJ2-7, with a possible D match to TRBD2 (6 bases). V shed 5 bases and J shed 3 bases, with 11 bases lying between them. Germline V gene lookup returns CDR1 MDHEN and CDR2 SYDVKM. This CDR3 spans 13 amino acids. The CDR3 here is CASSPGEDYEQYF. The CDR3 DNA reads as TGTGCCAGCAGTCCGGGAGAAGACTACGAGCAGTACTTC. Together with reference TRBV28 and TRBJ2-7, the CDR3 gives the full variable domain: DVKVTQSSRYLVKRTGEKVFLECVQDMDHENMFWYRQDPGLGLRLIYFSYDVKMKEKGDIPEGYSVSREKKERFSLILESASTNQTSMYLCASSPGEDYEQYFGPGTRLTVT.

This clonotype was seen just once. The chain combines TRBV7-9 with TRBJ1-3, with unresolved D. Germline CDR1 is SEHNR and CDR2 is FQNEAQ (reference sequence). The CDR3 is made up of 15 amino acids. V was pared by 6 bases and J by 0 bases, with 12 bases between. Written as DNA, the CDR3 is TGTGCCAGCAGGGATGGACGTTCCTCTGGAAACACCATATATTTT. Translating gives CASRDGRSSGNTIYF.

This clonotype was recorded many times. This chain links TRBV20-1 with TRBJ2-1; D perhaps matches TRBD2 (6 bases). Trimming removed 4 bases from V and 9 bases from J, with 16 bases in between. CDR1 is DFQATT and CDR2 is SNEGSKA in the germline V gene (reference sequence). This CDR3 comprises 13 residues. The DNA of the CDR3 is TGCAGTGCTAAATCTCCGGGAGTTGGTGAGCAGTTCTTC. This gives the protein CSAKSPGVGEQFF.

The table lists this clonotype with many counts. The CDR3 loop reads CATARASYEQYF. The CDR3 nucleotides are TGTGCCACAGCGAGGGCCAGCTACGAGCAGTACTTC. The gene calls are TRBV10-3 and TRBJ2-7; TRBD2 might be the D (5 bases). Trimming pared 10 bases from V and 3 bases from J, leaving 13 bases between. Germline CDR1 ENHRY, CDR2 SYGVKD. CDR3 length: 12 amino acids.

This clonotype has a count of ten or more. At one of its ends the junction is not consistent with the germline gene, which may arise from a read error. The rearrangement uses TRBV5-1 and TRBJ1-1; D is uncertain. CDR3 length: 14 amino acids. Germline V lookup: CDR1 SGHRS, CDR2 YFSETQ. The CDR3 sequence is CASSPQRRGTEAFF. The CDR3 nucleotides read TGTGCCAGCAGCCCCCAGAGGCGGGGCACTGAAGCTTTCTTT.

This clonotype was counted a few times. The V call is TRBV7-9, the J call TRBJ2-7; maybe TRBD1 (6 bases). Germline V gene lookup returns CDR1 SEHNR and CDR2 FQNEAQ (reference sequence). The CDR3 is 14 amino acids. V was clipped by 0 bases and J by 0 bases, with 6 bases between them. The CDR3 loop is CASSLATGSYEQYF. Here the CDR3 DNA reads TGTGCCAGCAGCTTAGCGACAGGCTCCTACGAGCAGTACTTC. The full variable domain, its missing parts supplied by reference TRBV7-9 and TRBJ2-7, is DTGVSQNPRHKITKRGQNVTFRCDPISEHNRLYWYRQTLGQGPEFLTYFQNEAQLEKSRLLSDRFSAERPKGSFSTLEIQRTEQGDSAMYLCASSLATGSYEQYFGPGTRLTVT.

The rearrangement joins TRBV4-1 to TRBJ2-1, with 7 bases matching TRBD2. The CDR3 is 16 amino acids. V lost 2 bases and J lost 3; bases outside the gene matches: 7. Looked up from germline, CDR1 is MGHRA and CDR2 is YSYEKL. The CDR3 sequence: CASSQLLSGNYNEQFF. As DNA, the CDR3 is TGCGCCAGCAGCCAACTACTAAGCGGGAACTACAATGAGCAGTTCTTC.

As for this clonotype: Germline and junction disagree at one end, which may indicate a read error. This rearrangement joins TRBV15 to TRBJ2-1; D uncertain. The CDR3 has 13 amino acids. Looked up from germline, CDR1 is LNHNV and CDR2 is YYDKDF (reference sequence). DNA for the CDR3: TGTGCCACCGGCAGTGAGAGTTTAAATGAGCAGTTCTTC. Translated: CATGSESLNEQFF.

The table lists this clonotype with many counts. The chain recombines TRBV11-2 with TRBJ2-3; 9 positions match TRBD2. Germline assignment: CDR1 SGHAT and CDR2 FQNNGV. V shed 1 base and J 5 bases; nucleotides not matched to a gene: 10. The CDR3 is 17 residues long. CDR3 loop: CASSLAVVAGVKDTQYF. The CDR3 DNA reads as TGTGCCAGCAGCTTAGCCGTCGTAGCGGGAGTTAAAGATACGCAGTATTTT.

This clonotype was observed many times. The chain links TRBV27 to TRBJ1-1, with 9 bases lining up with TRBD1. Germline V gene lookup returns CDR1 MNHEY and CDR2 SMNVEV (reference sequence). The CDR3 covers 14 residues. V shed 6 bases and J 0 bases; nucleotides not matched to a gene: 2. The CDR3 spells CASRGTGMNTEAFF. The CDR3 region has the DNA TGTGCCAGCAGGGGGACAGGGATGAACACTGAAGCTTTCTTT.

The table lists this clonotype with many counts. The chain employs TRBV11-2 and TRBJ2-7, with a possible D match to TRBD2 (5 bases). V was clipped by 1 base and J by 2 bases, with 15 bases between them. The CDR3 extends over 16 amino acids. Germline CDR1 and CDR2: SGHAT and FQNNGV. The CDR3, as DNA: TGTGCCAGCAGCTTAGGACTACCAGTTAAGACCTACGAGCAGTACTTC. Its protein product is CASSLGLPVKTYEQYF.

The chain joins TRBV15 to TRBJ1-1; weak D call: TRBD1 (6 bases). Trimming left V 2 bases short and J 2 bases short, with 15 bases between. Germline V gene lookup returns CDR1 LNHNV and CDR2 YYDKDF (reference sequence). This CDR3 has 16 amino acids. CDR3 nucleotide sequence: TGTGCCACCAGCAGACTTTGGACAGACCTTAACACTGAAGCTTTCTTT. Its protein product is CATSRLWTDLNTEAFF. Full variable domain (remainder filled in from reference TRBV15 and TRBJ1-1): DAMVIQNPRYQVTQFGKPVTLSCSQTLNHNVMYWYQQKSSQAPKLLFHYYDKDFNNEADTPDNFQSRRPNTSFCFLDIRSPGLGDTAMYLCATSRLWTDLNTEAFFGQGTRLTVV.

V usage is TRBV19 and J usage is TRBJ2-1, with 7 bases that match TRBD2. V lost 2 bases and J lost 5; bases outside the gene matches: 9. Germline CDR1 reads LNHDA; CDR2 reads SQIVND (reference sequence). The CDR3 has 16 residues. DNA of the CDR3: TGTGCCAGTAGTATACAGGTGGCTCGGGGGGACAATGAGCAGTTCTTC. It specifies CASSIQVARGDNEQFF. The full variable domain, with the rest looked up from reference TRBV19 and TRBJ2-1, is DGGITQSPKYLFRKEGQNVTLSCEQNLNHDAMYWYRQDPGQGLRLIYYSQIVNDFQKGDIAEGYSVSREKKESFPLTVTSAQKNPTAFYLCASSIQVARGDNEQFFGPGTRLTVL.

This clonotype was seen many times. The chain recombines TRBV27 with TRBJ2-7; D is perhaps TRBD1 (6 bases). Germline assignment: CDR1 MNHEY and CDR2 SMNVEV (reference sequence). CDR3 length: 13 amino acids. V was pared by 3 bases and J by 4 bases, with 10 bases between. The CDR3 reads CASSLGAAYEQYF. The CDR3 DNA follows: TGTGCCAGCAGTTTGGGGGCAGCTTACGAGCAGTACTTC.

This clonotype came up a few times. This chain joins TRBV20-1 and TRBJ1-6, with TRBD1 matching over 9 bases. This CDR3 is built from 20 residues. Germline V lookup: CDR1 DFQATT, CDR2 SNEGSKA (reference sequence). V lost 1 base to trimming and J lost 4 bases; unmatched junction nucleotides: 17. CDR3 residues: CSARVAWDRVPLPYNSPLHF. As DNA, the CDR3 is TGCAGTGCTAGAGTTGCATGGGACAGGGTCCCTCTACCTTATAATTCACCCCTCCACTTT.

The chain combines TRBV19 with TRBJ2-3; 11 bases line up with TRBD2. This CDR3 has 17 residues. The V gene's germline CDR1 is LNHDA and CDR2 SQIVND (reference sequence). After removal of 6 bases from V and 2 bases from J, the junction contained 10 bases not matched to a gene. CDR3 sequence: CASSHMVAGGLTDTQYF. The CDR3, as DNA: TGTGCCAGTAGCCACATGGTAGCGGGAGGGCTCACAGATACGCAGTATTTT. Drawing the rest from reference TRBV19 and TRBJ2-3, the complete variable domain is DGGITQSPKYLFRKEGQNVTLSCEQNLNHDAMYWYRQDPGQGLRLIYYSQIVNDFQKGDIAEGYSVSREKKESFPLTVTSAQKNPTAFYLCASSHMVAGGLTDTQYFGPGTRLTVL.

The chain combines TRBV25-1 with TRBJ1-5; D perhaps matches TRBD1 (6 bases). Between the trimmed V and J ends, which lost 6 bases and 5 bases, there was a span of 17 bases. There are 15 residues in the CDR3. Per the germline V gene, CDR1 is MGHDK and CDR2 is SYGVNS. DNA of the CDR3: TGTGCCAGCAGCCTAAGGGGGGACGTGGATCAGCCCCAGCATTTT. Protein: CASSLRGDVDQPQHF.

The CDR3 region is CASSWVYRSSYDQYF. DNA of the CDR3: TGTGCCAGCAGCTGGGTTTACAGGAGCTCCTACGACCAGTACTTC. J is TRBJ2-5 and V is TRBV11-3; perhaps TRBD1 as D (5 bases). There are 15 residues in the CDR3. CDR1 SGHNT and CDR2 YENEEA come from the germline V gene. V gave up 4 bases and J gave up 10 bases, with 22 bases separating them. The full variable domain, rest sourced from reference TRBV11-3 and TRBJ2-5, is EAGVVQSPRYKIIEKKQPVAFWCNPISGHNTLYWYLQNLGQGPELLIRYENEEAVDDSQLPKDRFSAERLKGVDSTLKIQPAELGDSAVYLCASSWVYRSSYDQYFGPGTRLLVL.

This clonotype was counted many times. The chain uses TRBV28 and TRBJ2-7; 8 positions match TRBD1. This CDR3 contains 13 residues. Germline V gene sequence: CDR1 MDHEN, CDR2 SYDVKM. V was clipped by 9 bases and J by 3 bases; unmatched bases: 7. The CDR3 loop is CASRQGTSYEQYF. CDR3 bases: TGTGCCAGTAGACAGGGGACGAGCTACGAGCAGTACTTC.

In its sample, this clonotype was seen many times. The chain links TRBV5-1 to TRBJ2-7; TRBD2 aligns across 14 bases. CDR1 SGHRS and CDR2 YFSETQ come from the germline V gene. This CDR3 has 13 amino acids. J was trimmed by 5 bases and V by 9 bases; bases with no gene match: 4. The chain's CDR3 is CANMGLAGDEQYF. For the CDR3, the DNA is TGCGCCAACATGGGACTAGCGGGAGACGAGCAGTACTTC. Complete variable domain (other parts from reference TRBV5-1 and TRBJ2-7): KAGVTQTPRYLIKTRGQQVTLSCSPISGHRSVSWYQQTPGQGLQFLFEYFSETQRNKGNFPGRFSGRQFSNSRSEMNVSTLELGDSALYLCANMGLAGDEQYFGPGTRLTVT.

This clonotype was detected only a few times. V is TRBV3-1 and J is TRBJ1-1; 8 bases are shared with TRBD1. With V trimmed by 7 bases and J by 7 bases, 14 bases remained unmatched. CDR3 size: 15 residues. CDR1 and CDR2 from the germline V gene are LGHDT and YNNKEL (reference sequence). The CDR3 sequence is CASTPQGQQGDEAFF. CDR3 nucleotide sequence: TGTGCCAGCACCCCCCAGGGGCAACAGGGGGATGAAGCTTTCTTT.

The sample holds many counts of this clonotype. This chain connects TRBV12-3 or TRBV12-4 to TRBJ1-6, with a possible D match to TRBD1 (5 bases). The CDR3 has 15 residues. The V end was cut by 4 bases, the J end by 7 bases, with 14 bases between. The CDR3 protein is CASSWDPSRNSPLHF. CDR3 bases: TGTGCCAGCAGTTGGGACCCCTCTAGGAATTCACCCCTCCACTTT.